These 19 T cell receptor beta chains came from one sample sequenced in a study of blood T cell repertoires in COVID-19. Data came from immunoSEQ multiplex PCR; TCRdb stores just in-frame clones and leaves some out. The data hold about 300,000 clones, with roughly 85% observed a single time. The source material was PBMCs or T cells enriched from blood (not recorded which). The origin of the receptors is a woman between 50 and 59 years old who had recovered from COVID-19.

This chain connects TRBV12-3 or TRBV12-4 to TRBJ1-2, with TRBD1 matching over 7 bases. V gave up 9 bases and J gave up 7 bases; unmatched junction bases: 8. This CDR3 has 12 amino acids. The CDR3 is CASAGTDIGYTF. The CDR3 nucleotides are TGTGCCAGTGCCGGGACAGATATTGGCTACACCTTC.

This chain uses TRBV19 with TRBJ2-7; 10 bases agree with TRBD1. Germline assignment: CDR1 LNHDA and CDR2 SQIVND (reference sequence). V dropped 7 bases and J dropped 1; count of bases not matched to a gene: 4. The CDR3 sequence is 14 residues long. The CDR3 nucleotides are TGTGCCAGTACCCGGACAGGGGGATCCTACGAGCAGTACTTC. It specifies CASTRTGGSYEQYF.

The chain links TRBV10-3 to TRBJ1-1; 9 nucleotides match TRBD1. CDR1 is ENHRY and CDR2 is SYGVKD in the germline V gene. V shed 4 bases and J 1 base; nucleotides not matched to a gene: 4. The CDR3 spans 15 residues. CDR3 in amino acids: CAISAEGQGNTEAFF. As DNA, the CDR3 is TGTGCCATCAGTGCTGAGGGACAGGGGAACACTGAAGCTTTCTTT.

V usage is TRBV15 and J usage is TRBJ1-2; possibly TRBD1 for D (5 bases). CDR3 length equals 15 residues. The germline V and J ends were trimmed by 0 bases and 5 bases, with 13 bases remaining between them. Germline-derived CDR1 and CDR2 are LNHNV and YYDKDF (reference sequence). CDR3 DNA sequence: TGTGCCACCAGCAGAGACCCCACAGGCTATTATGGCTACACCTTC. The encoded protein is CATSRDPTGYYGYTF.

This chain joins TRBV18 and TRBJ1-1, with D maybe TRBD1 (6 bases). The CDR3 loop spans 14 amino acids. Germline values: CDR1 KGHSH, CDR2 LQKENI. Trimming cost V 6 bases and J 1 base, with 12 bases left between them. CDR3 loop: CASSDGQQNTEAFF. The CDR3 coding sequence is TGTGCCAGCTCGGACGGACAGCAGAACACTGAAGCTTTCTTT.

This chain uses TRBV6-6 with TRBJ1-6; D is possibly TRBD1 (5 bases). Trimming took off 5 bases at V and 10 bases at J, with 15 bases between the two ends. CDR3 length equals 14 residues. Germline values: CDR1 MNHNY, CDR2 SVGAGI (reference sequence). The CDR3 here is CASSTMDIGSPLHF. CDR3 DNA sequence: TGTGCCAGCAGTACCATGGACATCGGATCACCCCTCCACTTT.

Concerning this clone: One end of the junction does not line up with germline, which may come from a read error. This chain uses TRBV7-6 with TRBJ2-7; the D gene is possibly TRBD1 (6 bases). Germline CDR1 reads SGHVS; CDR2 reads FNYEAQ. This CDR3 is built from 10 residues. This CDR3 reads CASSFNREHF. The CDR3 coding sequence is TGTGCCAGCAGCTTCAACAGGGAACACTTC.

This clone is a singleton in its sample. The rearrangement links TRBV29-1 to TRBJ1-1; maybe TRBD1 (6 bases). The CDR3 covers 15 residues. V lost 8 bases and J 0 bases, leaving 19 bases between the germline ends. Per germline, CDR1 SQVTM and CDR2 ANQGSEA. The CDR3 DNA reads TGCAGCACCGGTCCTTCAGGGGCAATGAACACTGAAGCTTTCTTT. Its protein product is CSTGPSGAMNTEAFF.

The V and J genes are TRBV30 and TRBJ1-6; D possibly corresponds to TRBD1 (5 bases). CDR1 GTSNPN and CDR2 SVGIG come from the germline V gene (reference sequence). This CDR3 contains 15 residues. The V gene lost 2 bases and the J gene lost 8 bases, with 16 bases spanning the gap. The CDR3 DNA reads as TGTGCCTGGAGTCCGATCGGGGGTGGTGATTCACCCCTCCACTTT. It translates to CAWSPIGGGDSPLHF. The full variable domain, rest sourced from reference TRBV30 and TRBJ1-6, is SQTIHQWPATLVQPVGSPLSLECTVEGTSNPNLYWYRQAAGRGLQLLFYSVGIGQISSEVPQNLSASRPQDRQFILSSKKLLLSDSGFYLCAWSPIGGGDSPLHFGNGTRLTVT.

The table lists this clone with a count of one. The chain joins TRBV7-9 to TRBJ2-3; 7 bases are shared with TRBD2. Germline V lookup: CDR1 SEHNR, CDR2 FQNEAQ (reference sequence). The CDR3 sequence is 12 residues long. V lost 8 bases to trimming and J lost 1 base; unmatched junction nucleotides: 0. CDR3 sequence reads: CASGGGTDTQYF. The CDR3 coding sequence is TGTGCCAGCGGGGGGGGCACAGATACGCAGTATTTT. Supplemented by reference TRBV7-9 and TRBJ2-3, the full variable domain reads DTGVSQNPRHKITKRGQNVTFRCDPISEHNRLYWYRQTLGQGPEFLTYFQNEAQLEKSRLLSDRFSAERPKGSFSTLEIQRTEQGDSAMYLCASGGGTDTQYFGPGTRLTVL.

Written as DNA, the CDR3 is TGTGCCAGCTCACCGATGAGCGGAGCTAGCACAGATACGCAGTATTTT. The encoded protein is CASSPMSGASTDTQYF. The V gene is TRBV18, the J gene TRBJ2-3; TRBD2 might be the D (5 bases). The CDR3 covers 16 residues. The germline gives CDR1 KGHSH, CDR2 LQKENI. Between the trimmed V and J ends, which lost 3 bases and 0 bases, there was a span of 13 bases.

The chain has TRBV5-1 and TRBJ1-2; D is perhaps TRBD1 (5 bases). CDR1 is SGHRS and CDR2 is YFSETQ in the germline V gene. This CDR3 comprises 14 residues. Trimming pared 4 bases from V and 3 bases from J, leaving 13 bases between. Here the CDR3 reads CASSPSDSYYGYTF. Here the CDR3 DNA reads TGCGCCAGCAGCCCGTCAGACAGCTACTATGGCTACACCTTC.

The V gene is TRBV25-1, the J gene TRBJ1-2; 7 bases align to TRBD1. CDR3 size: 12 residues. V shed 8 bases and J 7 bases; nucleotides not matched to a gene: 7. CDR1 and CDR2 from the germline V gene are MGHDK and SYGVNS. CDR3 bases: TGTGCCAGCTCTGACAGGGATGGTGGCTACACCTTC. Protein sequence: CASSDRDGGYTF.

DNA for the CDR3: TGTGCCAGTAGTATTAGGAGGGGGACCCAGTACTTC. It is translated as CASSIRRGTQYF. The chain joins TRBV19 to TRBJ2-5, with D possibly TRBD2 on 6 matching bases. Germline V lookup: CDR1 LNHDA, CDR2 SQIVND (reference sequence). V was shortened by 3 bases and J by 7 bases, with 9 bases between the two germline ends. This CDR3 has 12 amino acids. The variable domain in full, completed from reference TRBV19 and TRBJ2-5, reads DGGITQSPKYLFRKEGQNVTLSCEQNLNHDAMYWYRQDPGQGLRLIYYSQIVNDFQKGDIAEGYSVSREKKESFPLTVTSAQKNPTAFYLCASSIRRGTQYFGPGTRLLVL.

In its sample, this clone was seen once. This chain joins TRBV21-1 and TRBJ1-3. TRBV21-1 corresponds to a pseudogene. The CDR3 loop spans 16 amino acids. For the CDR3, the DNA is TGTGCCAGCAGCAAACTAGCGGAAGCCTCTGGAAACACCATATATTTT. Translation gives CASSKLAEASGNTIYF.

The CDR3 sequence is CASSYSPGDGANVLTF. CDR3 nucleotides: TGTGCCAGCAGTTACTCGCCAGGGGATGGGGCCAACGTCCTGACTTTC. The chain combines TRBV6-5 with TRBJ2-6; D is possibly TRBD1 (6 bases). Germline V CDR1 and CDR2: MNHEY, SVGAGI. The CDR3 contains 16 residues. V gave up 0 bases and J gave up 3 bases, with 9 bases separating them.

This clone appeared a few times. The chain joins TRBV28 to TRBJ2-7, with 8 bases that match TRBD2. The CDR3 contains 13 residues. CDR1 and CDR2 from the germline V gene are MDHEN and SYDVKM. The ends lost 6 bases at V and 8 bases at J; junction bases unmatched: 9. The CDR3 is CASSSARGEKQYF. For the CDR3, the DNA is TGTGCCAGCAGCAGCGCGCGGGGGGAAAAGCAGTACTTC.

In nucleotides, the CDR3 is TGTGCCAGCAACCCGTGGGACAGGGGGTACACTGAAGCTTTCTTT. It is translated as CASNPWDRGYTEAFF. The J gene is TRBJ1-1, the V gene TRBV2; 11 bases fit TRBD1. Germline CDR1 and CDR2: SNHLY and FYNNEI. The trim removed 7 bases at V and 3 bases at J, leaving 7 bases unmatched. There are 15 residues in the CDR3.

CDR3 nucleotides: TGTGCCAGCAGTGCGGACAGGGTAGGGGGCTACACCTTC. It specifies CASSADRVGGYTF. This sequence joins TRBV2 and TRBJ1-2, with 8 bases fitting TRBD1. The J segment lost 8 bases and the V segment lost 4 bases, leaving 6 bases of the junction unmatched. This CDR3 spans 13 amino acids. From germline, CDR1 is SNHLY and CDR2 FYNNEI. Together with reference TRBV2 and TRBJ1-2, the CDR3 gives the full variable domain: EPEVTQTPSHQVTQMGQEVILRCVPISNHLYFYWYRQILGQKVEFLVSFYNNEISEKSEIFDDQFSVERPDGSNFTLKIRSTKLEDSAMYFCASSADRVGGYTFGSGTRLTVV.